This TCR beta chain originates from a study of technical replicates of blood from several donors. CDR1 and CDR2 (germline): LNHDA, SQIVND (reference sequence). With 9 bases clipped from V and 4 bases from J, the junction kept 12 bases outside the gene matches. The length of the CDR3 is 14 residues. The repertoire was sequenced with immunoSEQ multiplex PCR; TCRdb's copy has only in-frame clones and lacks some. This sample has 75,000 to 90,000 clones, with 75% to 95% found just once. The sequencing sample was made of T cells isolated from PBMCs. The TCR was taken from a human donor in good health. The chain employs TRBV19 and TRBJ2-7; 7 bases match TRBD2. The chain's CDR3 is CASRTSPDKYEQYF. As DNA, the CDR3 is TGTGCCAGCCGGACTAGTCCTGACAAGTACGAGCAGTACTTC.